This T cell receptor beta chain was captured by sequencing in a study of graft-versus-host responses after intestinal transplantation. Notes on this clone: The antigen remains unidentified.

The CDR3 has 13 amino acids. Germline lookup yields CDR1 WNHNN and CDR2 SYGVQD (reference sequence). V was trimmed by 9 bases and J by 0 bases, leaving 8 bases between them. The method was immunoSEQ multiplex PCR; TCRdb's version includes in-frame clones alone and lacks a portion of them. The sample has tens of thousands of clones, over 75% seen once. The sequence derives from a human donor who was the organ donor for an intestinal transplant. This specimen was unstimulated CD8+ T cells sorted from spleen or lymph node cells, taken before transplant. The chain joins TRBV10-1 to TRBJ2-2; no definite D call. The CDR3 DNA sequence: TGCGCCAGTCAAAAACCGAACACCGGGGAGCTGTTTTTT. This gives the protein CASQKPNTGELFF.